Sequencing of this T cell receptor (beta chain) was carried out in a study of OX40 agonist ivuxolimab in advanced cancers. A note on the overall study: Ivuxolimab was an agonistic, fully human IgG2 monoclonal antibody directed against OX40 (CD134), a costimulatory receptor. Patients were allowed to have had prior anti-PD-1, anti-PD-L1 or anti-CTLA-4 therapy, and around two fifths of the dose-escalation patients had been treated with checkpoint inhibitors. The monotherapy dose-escalation portion (N ≈ 50 patients) of the phase I ivuxolimab trial is reported in the paper. Among the roughly 50 dose-escalation patients, around 20 had hepatocellular carcinoma, approximately 15 melanoma, 9 renal cell carcinoma and 9 head and neck cancer. In the dose-escalation cohort, roughly four fifths of patients were male, and the mean age was approximately 60 years, with a range of roughly 20 to 80. The point of sequencing TCRbeta in the periphery was to test whether ivuxolimab changed TCR sequence diversity and drove clonal T-cell expansion. Partial responses were achieved by three dose-escalation patients, of whom one had hepatocellular carcinoma and two had cutaneous melanoma. Intravenous ivuxolimab was administered to patients every 2 weeks at six dose levels: 0.01, 0.1, 0.3, 1.5, 3 and 10 mg/kg. The investigation overall reported the following: After ivuxolimab, expanded clones were on average more numerous among CD8+ T cells than among CD4+ T cells. Low levels of normalized T-cell clonal expansion were also seen in some patients who did not respond. The antigen specificity of the peripheral T cells that underwent clonal expansion was not determined. At doses of 0.1 to 3.0 mg/kg, clonal expansion of both CD4+ and CD8+ T cells in blood was seen between baseline and week 6. In partial responders in the 0.1-3.0 mg/kg groups, normalized peripheral clonal expansion was found to be among the lowest, especially among CD8+ T cells.

With respect to this clone: Its antigen remains unidentified. Base qualities are not provided; no much larger clone lies one nucleotide away.

Patients with autoimmune disease history or receiving systemic immunosuppression were excluded from the trial. In every dose cohort, peripheral blood was drawn for TCR sequencing at baseline, cycle 4 day 1, and cycle 7 day 1. Samples came from an open-label, multicenter, first-in-human phase I dose-escalation trial of ivuxolimab. Adults with locally advanced or metastatic head and neck squamous cell, hepatocellular, melanoma or renal cell carcinoma were enrolled in the trial. CD4+ and CD8+ T cells were sorted separately from peripheral blood before TCR sequencing. Genomic DNA was isolated from the sorted cells so that the TCRbeta CDR3 region could be sequenced. The immunoSEQ Assay was used to sequence the TCRbeta CDR3 regions. The table comes from immuneACCESS by way of TCRdb, which keeps in-frame sequences with V and J called. Part of the clones is missing from these tables; in studies checked, under half for an unresolved V gene and the rest for unknown reasons. Within this sample are around 40,000 clones, with roughly 91% of them counted one time only. The top ten clonotypes cover under 15% of the sample.

Per the germline V gene (reference sequence), SEHNR is the CDR1 and FQNEAQ is the CDR2. V gives up 3 bases and J gives up 6 bases, and the segment between their germline ends measures 14 bases. The CDR3 measures 14 amino acids from cysteine to phenylalanine. The kept DNA is CDR3 alone, 42 bases in frame from the first base. The specimen was CD4+ or CD8+ T cells sorted from blood, collected in a trial of the OX40 agonist ivuxolimab. This receptor was identified in an adult with an advanced solid tumor such as melanoma, head and neck, liver or kidney cancer. The chain couples TRBV7-9 to TRBJ1-1; TRBD1 might be the D gene, on 6 matching bases. CDR3 protein: CASSFEGGRAEAFF. The nucleotide sequence reads TGTGCCAGCAGCTTTGAAGGGGGAAGAGCTGAAGCTTTCTTT.